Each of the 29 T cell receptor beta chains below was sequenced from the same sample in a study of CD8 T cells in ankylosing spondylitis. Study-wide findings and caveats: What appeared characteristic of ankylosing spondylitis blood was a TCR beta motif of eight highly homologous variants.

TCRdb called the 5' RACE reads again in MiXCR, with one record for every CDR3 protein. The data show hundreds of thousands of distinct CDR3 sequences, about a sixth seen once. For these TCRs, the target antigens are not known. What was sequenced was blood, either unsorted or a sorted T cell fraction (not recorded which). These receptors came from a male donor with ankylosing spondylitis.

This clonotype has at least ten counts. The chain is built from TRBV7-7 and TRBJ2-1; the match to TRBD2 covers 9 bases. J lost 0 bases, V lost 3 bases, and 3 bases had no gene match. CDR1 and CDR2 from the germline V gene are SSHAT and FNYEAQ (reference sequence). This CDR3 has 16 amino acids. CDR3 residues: CASSLGSGSSYNEQFF. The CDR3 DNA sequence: TGTGCCAGCAGCTTGGGTAGCGGGAGCTCCTACAATGAGCAGTTCTTC.

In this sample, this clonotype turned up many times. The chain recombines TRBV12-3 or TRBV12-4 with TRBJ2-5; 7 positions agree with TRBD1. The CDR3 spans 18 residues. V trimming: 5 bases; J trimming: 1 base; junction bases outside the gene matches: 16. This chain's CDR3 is CASSPTPDRRKPQETQYF. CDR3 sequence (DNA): TGTGCCAGCAGTCCTACGCCGGACAGGAGAAAACCCCAAGAGACCCAGTACTTC.

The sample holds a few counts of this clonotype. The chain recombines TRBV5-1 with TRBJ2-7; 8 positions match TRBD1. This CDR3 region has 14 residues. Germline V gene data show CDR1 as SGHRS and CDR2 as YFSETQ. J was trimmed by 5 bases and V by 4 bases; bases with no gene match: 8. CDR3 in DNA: TGCGCCAGCAGCCCCCGACAGGGGCGAGACGAGCAGTACTTC. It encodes CASSPRQGRDEQYF.

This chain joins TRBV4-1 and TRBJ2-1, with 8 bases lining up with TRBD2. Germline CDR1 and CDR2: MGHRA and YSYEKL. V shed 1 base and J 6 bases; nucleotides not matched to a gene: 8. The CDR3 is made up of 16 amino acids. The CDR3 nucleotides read TGCGCCAGCAGCCAAGTACTAGCGGAAAGGGGCAATGAGCAGTTCTTC. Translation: CASSQVLAERGNEQFF.

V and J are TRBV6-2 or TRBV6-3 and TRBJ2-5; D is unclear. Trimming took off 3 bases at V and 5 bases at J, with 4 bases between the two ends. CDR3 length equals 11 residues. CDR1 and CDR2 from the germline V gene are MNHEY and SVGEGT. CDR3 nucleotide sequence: TGTGCCAGCAGTTATTTTGAGACCCAGTACTTC. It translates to CASSYFETQYF.

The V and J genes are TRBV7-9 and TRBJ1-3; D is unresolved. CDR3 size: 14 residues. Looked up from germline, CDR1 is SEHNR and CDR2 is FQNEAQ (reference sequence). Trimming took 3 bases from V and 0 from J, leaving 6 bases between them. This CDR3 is CASSFILSGNTIYF. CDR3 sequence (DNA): TGTGCCAGCAGCTTTATCCTCTCTGGAAACACCATATATTTT.

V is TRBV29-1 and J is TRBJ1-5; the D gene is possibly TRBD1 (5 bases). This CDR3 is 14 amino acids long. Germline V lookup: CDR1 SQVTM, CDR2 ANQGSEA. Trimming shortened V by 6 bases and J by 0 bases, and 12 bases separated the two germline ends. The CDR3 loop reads CSVLGENSNQPQHF. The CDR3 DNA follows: TGCAGCGTCCTAGGGGAAAATAGCAATCAGCCCCAGCATTTT.

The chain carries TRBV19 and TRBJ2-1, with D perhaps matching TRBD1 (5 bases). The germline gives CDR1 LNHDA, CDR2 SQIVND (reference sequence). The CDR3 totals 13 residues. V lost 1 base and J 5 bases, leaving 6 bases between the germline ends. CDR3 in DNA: TGTGCCAGTAGTATAGGGGGCCACAATGAGCAGTTCTTC. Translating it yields CASSIGGHNEQFF.

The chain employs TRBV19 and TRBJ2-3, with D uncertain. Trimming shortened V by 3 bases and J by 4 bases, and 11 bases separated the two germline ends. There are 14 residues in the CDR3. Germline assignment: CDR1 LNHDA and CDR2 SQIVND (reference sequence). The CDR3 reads CASSMGLYADTQYF. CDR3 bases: TGTGCCAGTAGTATGGGTCTTTATGCAGATACGCAGTATTTT.

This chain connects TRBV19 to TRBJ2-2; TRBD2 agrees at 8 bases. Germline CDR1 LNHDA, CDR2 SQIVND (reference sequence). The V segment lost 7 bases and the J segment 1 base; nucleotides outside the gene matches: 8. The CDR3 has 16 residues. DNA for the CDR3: TGTGCCAGTACGGGACTAGGGCTCATGAACACCGGGGAGCTGTTTTTT. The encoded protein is CASTGLGLMNTGELFF. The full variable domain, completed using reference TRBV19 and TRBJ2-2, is DGGITQSPKYLFRKEGQNVTLSCEQNLNHDAMYWYRQDPGQGLRLIYYSQIVNDFQKGDIAEGYSVSREKKESFPLTVTSAQKNPTAFYLCASTGLGLMNTGELFFGEGSRLTVL.

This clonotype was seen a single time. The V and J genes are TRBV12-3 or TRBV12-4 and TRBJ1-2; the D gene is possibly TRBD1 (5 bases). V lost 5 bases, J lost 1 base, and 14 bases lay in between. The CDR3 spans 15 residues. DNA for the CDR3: TGTGCCAGCAGTAAGGGACCGGCAATTAACTATGGCTACACCTTC. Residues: CASSKGPAINYGYTF.

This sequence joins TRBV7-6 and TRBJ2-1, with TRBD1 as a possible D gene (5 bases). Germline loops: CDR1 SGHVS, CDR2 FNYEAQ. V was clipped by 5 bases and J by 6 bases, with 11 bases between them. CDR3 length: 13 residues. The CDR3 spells CASSGAGFNEQFF. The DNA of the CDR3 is TGTGCCAGCAGCGGGGCAGGGTTCAATGAGCAGTTCTTC. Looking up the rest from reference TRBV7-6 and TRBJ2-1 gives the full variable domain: GAGVSQSPRYKVTKRGQDVALRCDPISGHVSLYWYRQALGQGPEFLTYFNYEAQQDKSGLPNDRFSAERPEGSISTLTIQRTEQRDSAMYRCASSGAGFNEQFFGPGTRLTVL.

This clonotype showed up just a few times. CDR3 residues: CASSTTRQGARYEQYF. The CDR3 DNA reads as TGTGCCAGCAGTACCACACGACAGGGGGCGAGGTACGAGCAGTACTTC. The J gene is TRBJ2-7, the V gene TRBV28; 10 nucleotides agree with TRBD1. Germline CDR1 is MDHEN and CDR2 is SYDVKM. V lost 5 bases and J lost 4; bases outside the gene matches: 11. The CDR3 runs 16 residues.

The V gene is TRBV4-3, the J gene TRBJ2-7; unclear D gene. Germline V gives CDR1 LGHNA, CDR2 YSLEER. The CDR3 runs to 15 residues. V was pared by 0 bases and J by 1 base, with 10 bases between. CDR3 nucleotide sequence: TGCGCCAGCAGCCAAGATTACGGAGTTTCCTACGAGCAGTACTTC. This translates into CASSQDYGVSYEQYF.

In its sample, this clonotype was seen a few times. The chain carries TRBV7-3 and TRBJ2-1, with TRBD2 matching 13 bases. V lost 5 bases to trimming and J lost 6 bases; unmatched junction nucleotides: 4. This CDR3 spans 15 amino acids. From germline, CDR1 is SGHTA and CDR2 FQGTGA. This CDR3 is CASSQGLAGRNEQFF. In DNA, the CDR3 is TGTGCCAGCAGCCAGGGACTAGCGGGACGCAATGAGCAGTTCTTC.

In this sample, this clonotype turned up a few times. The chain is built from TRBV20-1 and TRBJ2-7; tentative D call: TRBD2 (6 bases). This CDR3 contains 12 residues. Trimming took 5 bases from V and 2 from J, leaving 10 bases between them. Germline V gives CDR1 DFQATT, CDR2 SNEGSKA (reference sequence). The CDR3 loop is CSARGGAYEQYF. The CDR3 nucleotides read TGCAGTGCTCGGGGCGGGGCCTACGAGCAGTACTTC.

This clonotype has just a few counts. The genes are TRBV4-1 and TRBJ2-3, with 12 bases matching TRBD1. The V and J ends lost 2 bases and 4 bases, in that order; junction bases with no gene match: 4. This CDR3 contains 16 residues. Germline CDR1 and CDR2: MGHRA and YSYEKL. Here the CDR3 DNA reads TGCGCCAGCAGCCAAAAGGGACAGGGGGCTCCAGATACGCAGTATTTT. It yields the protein CASSQKGQGAPDTQYF.

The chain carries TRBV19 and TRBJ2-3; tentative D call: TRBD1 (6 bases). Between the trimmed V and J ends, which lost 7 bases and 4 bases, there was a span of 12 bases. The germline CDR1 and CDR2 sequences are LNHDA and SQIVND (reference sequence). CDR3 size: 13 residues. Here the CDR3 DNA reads TGTGCCAGTACTCTACAGGGTTCAGATACGCAGTATTTT. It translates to CASTLQGSDTQYF. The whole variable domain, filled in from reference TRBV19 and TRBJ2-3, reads DGGITQSPKYLFRKEGQNVTLSCEQNLNHDAMYWYRQDPGQGLRLIYYSQIVNDFQKGDIAEGYSVSREKKESFPLTVTSAQKNPTAFYLCASTLQGSDTQYFGPGTRLTVL.

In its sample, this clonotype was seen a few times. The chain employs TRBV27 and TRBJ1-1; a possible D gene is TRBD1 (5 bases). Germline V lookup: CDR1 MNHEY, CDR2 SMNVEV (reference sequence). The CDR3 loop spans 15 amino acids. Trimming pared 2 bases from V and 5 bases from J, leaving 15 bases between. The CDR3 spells CASSLRDALGTEAFF. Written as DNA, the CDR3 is TGTGCCAGCAGTTTAAGGGACGCCCTGGGGACTGAAGCTTTCTTT.

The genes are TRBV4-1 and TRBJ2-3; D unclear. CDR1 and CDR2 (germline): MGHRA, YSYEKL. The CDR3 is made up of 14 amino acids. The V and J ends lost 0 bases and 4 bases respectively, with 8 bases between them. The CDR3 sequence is CASSQDVTSDTQYF. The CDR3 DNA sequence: TGCGCCAGCAGCCAAGATGTGACCTCAGATACGCAGTATTTT.

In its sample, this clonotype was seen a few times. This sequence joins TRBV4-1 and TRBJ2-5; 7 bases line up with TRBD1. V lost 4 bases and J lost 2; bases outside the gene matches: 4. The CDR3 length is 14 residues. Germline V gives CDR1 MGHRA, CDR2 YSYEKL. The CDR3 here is CASSRGQAQETQYF. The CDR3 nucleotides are TGCGCCAGCAGCCGAGGACAGGCGCAAGAGACCCAGTACTTC.

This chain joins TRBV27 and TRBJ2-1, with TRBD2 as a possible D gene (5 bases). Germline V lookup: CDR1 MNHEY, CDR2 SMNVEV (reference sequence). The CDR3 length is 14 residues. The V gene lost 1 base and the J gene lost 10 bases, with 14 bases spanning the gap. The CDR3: CASSLLDFTGEQFF. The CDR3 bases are TGTGCCAGCAGTTTATTGGACTTCACCGGCGAGCAGTTCTTC.

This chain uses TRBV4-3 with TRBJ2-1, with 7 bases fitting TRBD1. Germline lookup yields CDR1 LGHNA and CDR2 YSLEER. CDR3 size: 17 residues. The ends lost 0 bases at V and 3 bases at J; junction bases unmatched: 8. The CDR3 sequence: CASSQDLGTEYYNEQFF. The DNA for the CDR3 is TGCGCCAGCAGCCAAGATCTCGGGACAGAGTACTACAATGAGCAGTTCTTC.

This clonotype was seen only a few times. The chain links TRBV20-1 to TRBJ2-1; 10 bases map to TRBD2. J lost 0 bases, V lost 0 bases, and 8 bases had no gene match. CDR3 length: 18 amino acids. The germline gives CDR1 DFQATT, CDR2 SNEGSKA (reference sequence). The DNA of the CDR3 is TGCAGTGCTAGAGACCCCACTAGCGGGGAAAGCTCCTACAATGAGCAGTTCTTC. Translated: CSARDPTSGESSYNEQFF.

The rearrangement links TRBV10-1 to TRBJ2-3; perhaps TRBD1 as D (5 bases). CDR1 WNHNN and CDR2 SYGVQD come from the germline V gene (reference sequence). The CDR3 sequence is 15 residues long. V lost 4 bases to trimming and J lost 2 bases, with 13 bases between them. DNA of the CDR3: TGCGCCAGCAGTGGGGGTGCAGGGCTCACAGATACGCAGTATTTT. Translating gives CASSGGAGLTDTQYF.

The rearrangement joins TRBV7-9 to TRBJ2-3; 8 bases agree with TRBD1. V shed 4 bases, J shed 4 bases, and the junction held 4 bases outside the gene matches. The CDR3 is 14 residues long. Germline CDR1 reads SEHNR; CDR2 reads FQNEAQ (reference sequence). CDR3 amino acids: CASSSSGGPDTQYF. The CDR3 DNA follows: TGTGCCAGCAGCTCCTCAGGGGGCCCAGATACGCAGTATTTT.

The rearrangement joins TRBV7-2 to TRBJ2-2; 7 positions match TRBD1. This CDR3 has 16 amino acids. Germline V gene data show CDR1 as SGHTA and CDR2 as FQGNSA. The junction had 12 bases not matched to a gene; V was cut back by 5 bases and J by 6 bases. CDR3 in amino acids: CASSPTVQGYPGELFF. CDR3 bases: TGTGCCAGCAGCCCTACTGTACAGGGGTACCCCGGGGAGCTGTTTTTT.

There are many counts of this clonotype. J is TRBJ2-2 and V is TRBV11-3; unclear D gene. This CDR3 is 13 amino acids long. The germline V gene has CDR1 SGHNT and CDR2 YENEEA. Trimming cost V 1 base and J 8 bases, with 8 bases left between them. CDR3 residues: CASSLVAGGELFF. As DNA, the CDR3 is TGTGCCAGCAGCTTAGTAGCTGGAGGGGAGCTGTTTTTT.

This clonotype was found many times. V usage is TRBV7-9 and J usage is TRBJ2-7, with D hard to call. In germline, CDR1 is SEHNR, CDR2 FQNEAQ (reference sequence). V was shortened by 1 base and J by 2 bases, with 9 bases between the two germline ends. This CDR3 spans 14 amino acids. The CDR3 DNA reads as TGTGCCAGCAGCTTAGAGGAGAAACCCTACGAGCAGTACTTC. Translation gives CASSLEEKPYEQYF.